The source of this T cell receptor (beta chain) is a study of shared T cell receptors in the human thymus (dated by TCRdb to the early 2020s). Study-wide context: The study examined how self-reactive, shared T-cell receptor alpha chains are generated in the human thymus.

Turning to this clone: Its antigen specificity is not known. One base away there is no much larger clone; base qualities are not given.

V is cut back by 4 bases and J by 3 bases, with 6 bases in the junction unmatched. The CDR3, from cysteine to phenylalanine, totals 16 residues. Only the CDR3 region is kept as DNA, spanning 48 bases read in frame from base 1. Per the germline V gene, ENHRY is the CDR1 and SYGVKD is the CDR2. Receptors were amplified or captured by the immunoSEQ multiplex PCR assay. The clones in this table, taken by TCRdb from immuneACCESS, are in-frame only. Not every clone is retained; where verified, under half of the shortfall comes from an unresolved V gene, and the cause of the rest is unknown. For this sample the table gives about 380,000 clones, of which more than 85% were detected only once. The leading ten clones occupy 0.02% of the sample.

The sequencing input was thymocytes. The sequence links TRBV10-3 to TRBJ2-3; 11 bases in the junction line up with TRBD2. The source is a human donor. The CDR3 has the sequence CAISVGSGRGTDTQYF. The DNA reads as follows: TGTGCCATCAGTGTGGGTAGCGGGAGGGGGACAGATACGCAGTATTTT.